The present T cell receptor (beta chain) was sequenced within a study of T-cell memory formation after mild COVID-19. Study-wide findings and caveats: The CD4+ clones that contracted clustered mainly within CM and EM, and the CD8+ clones concentrated in EMRA. CD4/CD8 balance characterized clones contracting day 15 to 85, and CD4+ skew characterized later expanders.

Per the germline V gene, CDR1 is LGHNA and CDR2 is YSLEER. V was clipped by 0 bases and J by 2 bases, with 17 bases between them. CDR3 size: 17 residues. One entry per CDR3 protein results from TCRdb running MiXCR on the 5' RACE reads. The table has roughly 200,000 distinct CDR3 sequences, roughly 17% seen once. This clonotype showed up just a few times. Antigen specificity is unknown. Sequenced input: PBMCs or a T cell subset sorted from them (not recorded which). This chain uses TRBV4-3 with TRBJ2-7, with unresolved D. The receptor's source is an adult woman who had mild COVID-19 (a few samples of this study predate the infection). Cell type and time point are not known. The CDR3 DNA reads as TGCGCCAGCAGCCAAGATCCGCCCTACAGCCGTGCCTACGAGCAGTACTTC. This translates into CASSQDPPYSRAYEQYF.